The 16 T cell receptor beta chains given below trace back to one sample, sequenced in a study of shared clonotypes between healthy human individuals. Some clones are missing from TCRdb's copy, which holds only in-frame ones; the method was immunoSEQ multiplex PCR. The sample contains approximately 1,500,000 clones, around 97% of which appear only once. Sequenced input: naive CD4+ T cells sorted from blood. Subset here: CD45RA+ positively selected. These receptors all come from a man younger than 40 in good health.

The chain couples TRBV7-2 to TRBJ2-3; D possibly corresponds to TRBD2 (5 bases). V shed 4 bases and J shed 5 bases, with 16 bases lying between them. The CDR3 has 15 residues. Germline CDR1 is SGHTA and CDR2 is FQGNSA. CDR3 in DNA: TGTGCCAGCAGCTCCATTCCTTCGAGGGAAGATACGCAGTATTTT. This encodes CASSSIPSREDTQYF.

The chain links TRBV28 to TRBJ2-7, with D tentatively TRBD2 (5 bases). The CDR3 covers 12 residues. CDR1 is MDHEN, CDR2 SYDVKM, per germline. The V gene lost 7 bases and the J gene lost 7 bases, with 14 bases spanning the gap. CDR3 sequence reads: CASTSLRREQYF. CDR3 DNA: TGTGCCAGCACTTCCCTCAGGAGGGAGCAGTACTTC.

In DNA form, the CDR3 reads TGTGCCAGCAGGTTGACAGGGAACCCTAATGAAAAACTGTTTTTT. It yields the protein CASRLTGNPNEKLFF. The chain uses TRBV11-2 and TRBJ1-4; 7 positions agree with TRBD1. J was trimmed by 3 bases and V by 6 bases; bases with no gene match: 7. The germline CDR1 and CDR2 sequences are SGHAT and FQNNGV. The length of the CDR3 is 15 residues. Looking up the rest from reference TRBV11-2 and TRBJ1-4 gives the full variable domain: EAGVAQSPRYKIIEKRQSVAFWCNPISGHATLYWYQQILGQGPKLLIQFQNNGVVDDSQLPKDRFSAERLKGVDSTLKIQPAKLEDSAVYLCASRLTGNPNEKLFFGSGTQLSVL.

This chain links TRBV6-1 with TRBJ2-7; D might be TRBD1 (5 bases). Trimming shortened V by 5 bases and J by 4 bases, and 15 bases separated the two germline ends. The germline gives CDR1 MNHNS, CDR2 SASEGT. The CDR3 length is 14 residues. The CDR3 spells CASSPRTMVYEQYF. The CDR3 region has the DNA TGTGCCAGCAGTCCACGGACAATGGTTTACGAGCAGTACTTC.

The V and J genes are TRBV19 and TRBJ1-5; no reliable D call. Germline V CDR1 and CDR2: LNHDA, SQIVND (reference sequence). Between the trimmed V and J ends, which lost 5 bases and 0 bases, there was a span of 14 bases. The CDR3 totals 16 residues. The CDR3 bases are TGTGCCAGTAGTCCCGAGGTACTCCTTAGCAATCAGCCCCAGCATTTT. Encoded protein: CASSPEVLLSNQPQHF.

The genes are TRBV5-4 and TRBJ2-7, with 13 bases identical to TRBD2. Per germline, CDR1 SGHNT and CDR2 YYREEE (reference sequence). After removal of 6 bases from V and 2 bases from J, the junction contained 5 bases not matched to a gene. The CDR3 has 15 amino acids. The CDR3 loop reads CASTQGTSGTYEQYF. The CDR3 DNA reads as TGTGCCAGCACACAGGGGACTAGCGGGACCTACGAGCAGTACTTC. Full variable domain (missing parts from reference TRBV5-4 and TRBJ2-7): ETGVTQSPTHLIKTRGQQVTLRCSSQSGHNTVSWYQQALGQGPQFIFQYYREEENGRGNFPPRFSGLQFPNYSSELNVNALELDDSALYLCASTQGTSGTYEQYFGPGTRLTVT.

The chain is built from TRBV18 and TRBJ2-2; the D is unclear. The CDR3 is 16 residues long. The V gene lost 2 bases and the J gene lost 7 bases, with 17 bases spanning the gap. CDR1 is KGHSH and CDR2 is LQKENI in the germline V gene. CDR3 sequence (DNA): TGTGCCAGCTCACCAACCCTCGAAAGGGAAATCGGGGAGCTGTTTTTT. Amino acid sequence: CASSPTLEREIGELFF. Full variable domain (missing parts from reference TRBV18 and TRBJ2-2): NAGVMQNPRHLVRRRGQEARLRCSPMKGHSHVYWYRQLPEEGLKFMVYLQKENIIDESGMPKERFSAEFPKEGPSILRIQQVVRGDSAAYFCASSPTLEREIGELFFGEGSRLTVL.

This clone showed up just once. V usage is TRBV5-6 and J usage is TRBJ2-5; D gene uncertain. The V end was cut by 3 bases, the J end by 2 bases, with 17 bases between. The CDR3 is made up of 16 amino acids. CDR1 is SGHDT and CDR2 is YYEEEE in the germline V gene. The CDR3 region is CASSSPATSLQETQYF. The CDR3 DNA reads as TGTGCCAGCAGCTCCCCGGCCACCAGTTTACAAGAGACCCAGTACTTC.

J is TRBJ1-2 and V is TRBV28, with 8 bases aligning to TRBD1. From germline, CDR1 is MDHEN and CDR2 SYDVKM. The trim removed 7 bases at V and 5 bases at J, leaving 15 bases unmatched. This CDR3 region has 16 residues. CDR3 DNA sequence: TGTGCCAGCAAACCGACAGGGGCTCCTAGGTTTTATGGCTACACCTTC. Its translation: CASKPTGAPRFYGYTF.

In regard to this clone: The junction departs from germline at one end; a sequencing error may be responsible. The gene calls are TRBV2 and TRBJ2-1; no clear D. Germline CDR1 is SNHLY and CDR2 is FYNNEI. The CDR3 has 16 residues. Written as DNA, the CDR3 is TGTGCCAGCAGTGGCGGTGTGGCCGGCTCCAACAATGAGCAGTTCTTC. Translated: CASSGGVAGSNNEQFF.

This rearrangement joins TRBV19 to TRBJ1-5; unclear D gene. In germline, CDR1 is LNHDA, CDR2 SQIVND (reference sequence). There are 16 residues in the CDR3. V was trimmed by 8 bases and J by 5 bases, leaving 22 bases between them. CDR3 coding DNA: TGTGCCAGTCGTCCCAGAGGAAGAGGAGGGTATCAGCCCCAGCATTTT. Translated: CASRPRGRGGYQPQHF.

The chain joins TRBV27 to TRBJ2-7, with 10 bases identical to TRBD2. This CDR3 has 15 amino acids. Germline trimming cut 5 bases from V and 3 bases from J; bases unmatched to any gene: 7. The germline V gene has CDR1 MNHEY and CDR2 SMNVEV (reference sequence). This CDR3 is CASSIGLAVIYEQYF. The DNA for the CDR3 is TGTGCCAGCAGTATAGGACTAGCGGTAATCTACGAGCAGTACTTC.

The gene calls are TRBV2 and TRBJ2-3; TRBD1 matches 7 bases. CDR1 and CDR2 (germline): SNHLY, FYNNEI. The CDR3 contains 14 residues. The V and J ends lost 10 bases and 3 bases, in that order; junction bases with no gene match: 10. The CDR3 sequence: CAKNRQGWTDTQYF. As DNA, the CDR3 is TGTGCCAAAAACCGACAGGGATGGACAGATACGCAGTATTTT.

The chain employs TRBV7-2 and TRBJ2-3; 9 bases match TRBD1. With V trimmed by 3 bases and J by 2 bases, 3 bases remained unmatched. The germline CDR1 and CDR2 sequences are SGHTA and FQGNSA. This CDR3 has 15 amino acids. This CDR3 reads CASSLGQGFTDTQYF. The CDR3 nucleotides are TGTGCCAGCAGCTTGGGACAGGGCTTCACAGATACGCAGTATTTT.

This rearrangement joins TRBV11-2 to TRBJ2-2, with D possibly TRBD2 on 5 matching bases. This CDR3 spans 15 amino acids. With 2 bases removed from V and 5 bases from J, the gap between germline ends came to 12 bases. CDR1 and CDR2 from the germline V gene are SGHAT and FQNNGV. CDR3 amino acids: CASSLRAVGTGELFF. For the CDR3, the DNA is TGTGCCAGCAGCTTACGAGCGGTGGGGACCGGGGAGCTGTTTTTT.

This chain uses TRBV6-5 with TRBJ2-5; D call uncertain. The V gene's germline CDR1 is MNHEY and CDR2 SVGAGI. V lost 0 bases to trimming and J lost 4 bases, with 9 bases between them. The CDR3 is 14 residues long. The CDR3 bases are TGTGCCAGCAGTTACTCGCAGATCCCAGAGACCCAGTACTTC. It codes for CASSYSQIPETQYF.